This T cell receptor beta chain is from a study of blood T cells in healthy people across ages. The study, taken as a whole, reports: The unsorted PBMCs prevented any conclusive comparison of naive versus antigen-experienced cells. Long-lived donors exceeded aged donors in naive CD4+ cells and diversity.

This clonotype was observed a few times. What it binds is unknown. Each donor was a healthy Caucasian individual from Russia, aged roughly 6 to 95. With a J-beta primer mix and a sample-barcoded 5' primer, a second PCR ran 7 to 11 cycles. MiXCR was run by TCRdb on the 5' RACE reads, yielding one entry per CDR3 protein. The sample includes some 1.5 million distinct CDR3 sequences, roughly 27% seen only once; the top ten take 7.7%. The sequence came from a woman younger than 45 in good health. The sample comprised blood.

The CDR3 sequence: CSAPDRTGPGNTIYF. The CDR3 bases are TGCAGTGCGCCCGATCGGACAGGGCCCGGAAACACCATATATTTT. This chain uses TRBV20-1 with TRBJ1-3; 8 nucleotides agree with TRBD1. CDR1 and CDR2 from the germline V gene are DFQATT and SNEGSKA (reference sequence). This CDR3 comprises 15 residues. V gave up 6 bases and J gave up 4 bases; unmatched junction bases: 11.